Following are 27 T cell receptor beta chains from one sample sequenced in a study of cytomegalovirus exposure and HLA in healthy donors. Using immunoSEQ multiplex PCR, the repertoire was profiled, and TCRdb retains in-frame clones only, with some absent. The sample contains some 140,000 clones, 89% of which appear only once. The sequencing input was PBMCs. These receptors originate from a woman under 30 in good health and CMV-seropositive.

This clone has a single count. The genes are TRBV5-1 and TRBJ2-5; possible D gene TRBD2, 6 bases. V lost 4 bases, J lost 5 bases, and 9 bases lay in between. CDR3 length equals 12 residues. Germline V gene lookup returns CDR1 SGHRS and CDR2 YFSETQ. The CDR3, as DNA: TGCGCCAGCAGCAGGGCGGGGGAGACCCAGTACTTC. Protein: CASSRAGETQYF. The variable domain in full, completed from reference TRBV5-1 and TRBJ2-5, reads KAGVTQTPRYLIKTRGQQVTLSCSPISGHRSVSWYQQTPGQGLQFLFEYFSETQRNKGNFPGRFSGRQFSNSRSEMNVSTLELGDSALYLCASSRAGETQYFGPGTRLLVL.

The sample holds a few counts of this clone. The chain couples TRBV9 to TRBJ1-1; weak D call: TRBD1 (5 bases). This CDR3 is built from 16 residues. Germline loops: CDR1 SGDLS, CDR2 YYNGEE. V was shortened by 4 bases and J by 4 bases, with 20 bases between the two germline ends. DNA for the CDR3: TGTGCCAGCAGCCGCAGGGCTTGGGATTCGGGCACTGAAGCTTTCTTT. Amino acids: CASSRRAWDSGTEAFF.

The rearrangement joins TRBV10-1 to TRBJ2-3; 12 nucleotides match TRBD2. Germline V gene sequence: CDR1 WNHNN, CDR2 SYGVQD (reference sequence). With 6 bases clipped from V and 3 bases from J, the junction kept 4 bases outside the gene matches. The CDR3 is 15 amino acids. The CDR3 coding sequence is TGCGCCAGCAGGGCAGGGACTAGCGGGACAGATACGCAGTATTTT. Translation: CASRAGTSGTDTQYF.

The rearrangement joins TRBV6-5 to TRBJ1-2; D not certain. This CDR3 contains 14 residues. The germline V gene has CDR1 MNHEY and CDR2 SVGAGI. V was cut by 6 bases and J by 4 bases, with 15 bases left in between. Written as DNA, the CDR3 is TGTGCCAGCAGCCCGAGGGAGGTAGCCTATGGCTACACCTTC. This sequence encodes CASSPREVAYGYTF.

This clone was detected ten times or more. V is TRBV7-6 and J is TRBJ2-7; D gene unclear. The germline V and J ends were trimmed by 5 bases and 0 bases, with 11 bases remaining between them. Germline V gene sequence: CDR1 SGHVS, CDR2 FNYEAQ. The CDR3 extends over 14 amino acids. CDR3 residues: CASSPSRSSYEQYF. The CDR3 coding sequence is TGTGCCAGCAGCCCTAGTCGTAGCTCCTACGAGCAGTACTTC.

This chain joins TRBV10-1 and TRBJ2-3; 10 bases are shared with TRBD1. The V segment lost 0 bases and the J segment 2 bases; nucleotides outside the gene matches: 5. CDR1 is WNHNN, CDR2 SYGVQD, per germline (reference sequence). There are 17 residues in the CDR3. CDR3: CASSESWGQGLTDTQYF. CDR3 coding DNA: TGCGCCAGCAGTGAGTCATGGGGACAGGGGCTCACAGATACGCAGTATTTT.

The J gene is TRBJ1-1, the V gene TRBV4-3; D gene uncertain. Germline V gives CDR1 LGHNA, CDR2 YSLEER. Trimming stripped 6 bases from V and 13 bases from J, with 33 bases between. The CDR3 contains 17 residues. The CDR3 sequence is CASSDTGAYPDRRSVFF. In DNA, the CDR3 is TGCGCCAGCAGTGACACCGGAGCCTACCCCGACCGGAGGTCAGTTTTCTTT.

The V and J genes are TRBV6-5 and TRBJ2-7; TRBD2 agrees at 11 bases. The CDR3 contains 16 residues. Trimming removed 0 bases from V and 5 bases from J; junction bases left unmatched: 6. Germline lookup yields CDR1 MNHEY and CDR2 SVGAGI. The CDR3 sequence is CASSYSSSGGANEQYF. The CDR3 nucleotides read TGTGCCAGCAGTTACTCTAGTAGCGGGGGGGCCAACGAGCAGTACTTC.

The J gene is TRBJ2-5, the V gene TRBV7-8; possibly TRBD2 for D (6 bases). This CDR3 is 16 amino acids long. CDR1 is SGHVS and CDR2 is FQNEAQ in the germline V gene. The ends were cut back, 3 bases at V and 4 bases at J, with 18 bases in the middle. In nucleotides, the CDR3 is TGTGCCAGCAGCTTTCGGTCTAGCGCCCGTGGAGAGACCCAGTACTTC. Encoded protein: CASSFRSSARGETQYF.

V usage is TRBV6-4 and J usage is TRBJ1-5, with D tentatively TRBD1 (5 bases). V shed 5 bases and J shed 0 bases, with 26 bases lying between them. Germline CDR1 is MRHNA and CDR2 is SNTAGT. The CDR3 has 20 amino acids. The CDR3 spells CASSPSTWDSSRSSNQPQHF. The CDR3 DNA reads as TGTGCCAGCAGTCCCTCCACCTGGGACTCTAGTAGGTCTAGCAATCAGCCCCAGCATTTT.

This clone showed up just once. The V gene is TRBV5-1, the J gene TRBJ2-3; possible D gene TRBD2, 5 bases. The CDR3 consists of 14 residues. The V gene lost 4 bases and the J gene lost 6 bases, with 15 bases spanning the gap. Germline V lookup: CDR1 SGHRS, CDR2 YFSETQ. The CDR3 here is CASSPGLPPDTQYF. The CDR3, as DNA: TGCGCCAGCAGCCCCGGACTTCCTCCCGATACGCAGTATTTT.

The chain uses TRBV5-4 and TRBJ2-7, with 7 bases lining up with TRBD1. CDR1 is SGHNT, CDR2 YYREEE, per germline (reference sequence). V gave up 3 bases and J gave up 4 bases; unmatched junction bases: 7. The CDR3 runs 14 residues. CDR3 sequence (DNA): TGTGCCAGCAGCTCGGCGGACAGGACTTACGAGCAGTACTTC. Its protein product is CASSSADRTYEQYF.

This clone was seen ten or more times. The rearrangement joins TRBV28 to TRBJ1-1; D might be TRBD1 (5 bases). This CDR3 contains 16 residues. V shed 3 bases and J shed 0 bases, with 14 bases lying between them. The germline V gene encodes CDR1 MDHEN and CDR2 SYDVKM. CDR3 in DNA: TGTGCCAGCAGTTTTTCAAGTAGGGGCGTGAACACTGAAGCTTTCTTT. Amino acid sequence: CASSFSSRGVNTEAFF.

The chain has TRBV4-3 and TRBJ2-4, with 7 bases identical to TRBD1. Trimming at V came to 0 bases and at J to 3 bases, leaving 8 bases not matched to a gene. The germline V gene encodes CDR1 LGHNA and CDR2 YSLEER. The CDR3 contains 17 residues. In DNA form, the CDR3 reads TGCGCCAGCAGCCAAGATTCCACAGGGGCACTCAAAAACATTCAGTACTTC. Amino acids: CASSQDSTGALKNIQYF.

This rearrangement joins TRBV2 to TRBJ2-1, with 12 nucleotides matching TRBD1. Germline V gives CDR1 SNHLY, CDR2 FYNNEI. This CDR3 comprises 13 residues. V dropped 7 bases and J dropped 9; count of bases not matched to a gene: 4. The CDR3 protein is CASTGQGASEQFF. The CDR3 region has the DNA TGTGCCAGCACGGGACAGGGGGCCAGTGAGCAGTTCTTC.

This clone was found once. V and J are TRBV27 and TRBJ2-7; possible D gene TRBD2, 6 bases. Germline lookup yields CDR1 MNHEY and CDR2 SMNVEV (reference sequence). This CDR3 has 16 residues. Trimming took 0 bases from V and 2 from J, leaving 14 bases between them. CDR3 in amino acids: CASSLSILGGAYEQYF. The CDR3, as DNA: TGTGCCAGCAGTTTATCGATCTTGGGGGGAGCCTACGAGCAGTACTTC.

The chain carries TRBV6-5 and TRBJ1-2, with 7 bases identical to TRBD1. Per the germline V gene, CDR1 is MNHEY and CDR2 is SVGAGI. With 7 bases clipped from V and 2 bases from J, the junction kept 7 bases outside the gene matches. The CDR3 extends over 14 amino acids. The CDR3 DNA reads as TGTGCCAGCACGAGGGGGCATAAGAACTATGGCTACACCTTC. It yields the protein CASTRGHKNYGYTF.

The rearrangement joins TRBV4-2 to TRBJ2-5; TRBD2 matches at 10 bases. V gave up 0 bases and J gave up 4 bases; unmatched junction bases: 2. This CDR3 comprises 15 residues. Germline CDR1 and CDR2: LGHNA and YNFKEQ. The CDR3 DNA reads as TGTGCCAGCAGCCAAGAGGGGACTAGCGCAGAGACCCAGTACTTC. Amino acid sequence: CASSQEGTSAETQYF.

The chain couples TRBV1 to TRBJ2-7; the D call in the table, TRBD1, was not verified against the DNA. TRBV1 corresponds to a pseudogene. The CDR3 is 15 residues long. CDR3 DNA: TGCACCAGCAGCCAAGATCAGGGGCGCATGGGCGAGCAGTACTTC. It specifies CTSSQDQGRMGEQYF.

This clone has just one count. This chain links TRBV4-1 with TRBJ1-2; D is possibly TRBD1 (6 bases). The V gene lost 3 bases and the J gene lost 2 bases, with 10 bases spanning the gap. The CDR3 sequence is 14 residues long. The V gene's germline CDR1 is MGHRA and CDR2 YSYEKL. The CDR3: CASSQGALNYGYTF. CDR3 coding DNA: TGCGCCAGCAGCCAGGGGGCGTTAAACTATGGCTACACCTTC.

V usage is TRBV25-1 and J usage is TRBJ2-5; 13 bases match TRBD2. This CDR3 region has 15 residues. Germline CDR1 MGHDK, CDR2 SYGVNS. With V trimmed by 6 bases and J by 5 bases, 6 bases remained unmatched. The CDR3 nucleotides are TGTGCCAGCAGCGCCACTAGCGGGGGGGCGGAGACCCAGTACTTC. Its translation is CASSATSGGAETQYF.

The chain recombines TRBV5-6 with TRBJ2-7, with unresolved D. This CDR3 is built from 11 residues. The V gene lost 4 bases and the J gene lost 1 base, with 3 bases spanning the gap. Germline CDR1 is SGHDT and CDR2 is YYEEEE. The CDR3 nucleotides are TGTGCCAGCAGCGTATCCTACGAGCAGTACTTC. It is translated as CASSVSYEQYF. Drawing the rest from reference TRBV5-6 and TRBJ2-7, the complete variable domain is DAGVTQSPTHLIKTRGQQVTLRCSPKSGHDTVSWYQQALGQGPQFIFQYYEEEERQRGNFPDRFSGHQFPNYSSELNVNALLLGDSALYLCASSVSYEQYFGPGTRLTVT.

This sequence joins TRBV6-1 and TRBJ1-4; 8 nucleotides match TRBD1. The junction had 5 bases not matched to a gene; V was cut back by 4 bases and J by 7 bases. The CDR3 covers 14 residues. CDR1 and CDR2 (germline): MNHNS, SASEGT. CDR3: CASSVTGVPEKLFF. DNA of the CDR3: TGTGCCAGCAGTGTGACAGGGGTGCCTGAAAAACTGTTTTTT.

V and J are TRBV5-6 and TRBJ2-5, with D possibly matching TRBD2 (7 bases). Germline V gene data show CDR1 as SGHDT and CDR2 as YYEEEE. The V gene lost 6 bases and the J gene lost 13 bases, with 22 bases spanning the gap. This CDR3 spans 13 amino acids. This chain's CDR3 is CASTPGRGASPYF. The CDR3 nucleotides are TGTGCCAGCACACCGGGTCGGGGGGCCTCTCCGTACTTC. The variable domain in full, with the rest retrieved from reference TRBV5-6 and TRBJ2-5, is DAGVTQSPTHLIKTRGQQVTLRCSPKSGHDTVSWYQQALGQGPQFIFQYYEEEERQRGNFPDRFSGHQFPNYSSELNVNALLLGDSALYLCASTPGRGASPYFGPGTRLLVL.

The chain carries TRBV19 and TRBJ2-6; D perhaps matches TRBD1 (6 bases). Deletions cut 4 bases from V and 1 base from J, with 8 bases between. Germline V lookup: CDR1 LNHDA, CDR2 SQIVND (reference sequence). The CDR3 runs to 15 residues. CDR3 region: CASSSGQSGANVLTF. The CDR3 DNA sequence: TGTGCCAGTAGTAGCGGACAGTCTGGGGCCAACGTCCTGACTTTC.

The chain uses TRBV27 and TRBJ2-7; the match to TRBD1 covers 7 bases. The CDR3 length is 16 residues. CDR1 and CDR2 (germline): MNHEY, SMNVEV (reference sequence). Trimming at V came to 0 bases and at J to 4 bases, leaving 9 bases not matched to a gene. The CDR3 DNA reads as TGTGCCAGCAGTTTATCCCTCAGGGGGTCCTTATACGAGCAGTACTTC. This gives the protein CASSLSLRGSLYEQYF.

CDR3 sequence reads: CASSQESSGGASSYNEQFF. For the CDR3, the DNA is TGCGCCAGCAGCCAAGAATCTAGCGGGGGGGCGAGCTCCTACAATGAGCAGTTCTTC. This chain links TRBV4-1 with TRBJ2-1; 12 bases line up with TRBD2. Trimming cost V 0 bases and J 0 bases; bases outside gene matches: 6. The germline CDR1 and CDR2 sequences are MGHRA and YSYEKL. The CDR3 sequence is 19 residues long.